This T cell receptor (beta chain) was documented in a study of T cells after yellow fever vaccination. TCRdb ran MiXCR on the 5' RACE reads and lists one entry per CDR3 protein. The data hold about 550,000 distinct CDR3 sequences, with 15% to 20% observed a single time. Germline-derived CDR1 and CDR2 are SQVTM and ANQGSEA. V lost 7 bases to trimming and J lost 5 bases; unmatched junction nucleotides: 7. The CDR3 covers 13 residues. Overall study findings and caveats: A small share of clonotypes appeared in both CD4 and CD8 compartments. In FACS-sorted repertoires, abundant clonotypes from the bulk population could appear as contaminants. Though it reached lower strength, the secondary response hit its peak faster, day 5 versus 15.

This clonotype has ten or more counts. The antigen is unknown. The sample was PBMCs, taken 15 days after the yellow fever booster vaccination. The sequence was obtained from a man aged 30-40 years who received the YFV17D yellow fever vaccine. The rearrangement uses TRBV29-1 and TRBJ2-7; 11 bases align to TRBD2. CDR3 sequence reads: CSANSGRADEQYF. CDR3 bases: TGCAGCGCCAATAGCGGGAGGGCCGACGAGCAGTACTTC.